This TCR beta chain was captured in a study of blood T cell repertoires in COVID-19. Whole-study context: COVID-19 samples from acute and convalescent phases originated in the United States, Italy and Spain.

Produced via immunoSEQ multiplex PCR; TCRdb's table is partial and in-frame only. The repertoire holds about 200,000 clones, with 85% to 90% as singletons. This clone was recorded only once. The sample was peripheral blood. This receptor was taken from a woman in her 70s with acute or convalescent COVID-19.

This CDR3 is CASSQVGGLYGYTF. The CDR3 DNA is TGTGCCAGCAGCCAAGTCGGCGGACTCTATGGCTACACCTTC. The V call is TRBV14, the J call TRBJ1-2; D unclear. Germline lookup yields CDR1 SGHDN and CDR2 FVKESK. The V end lost 1 base, the J end lost 4 bases, and 10 bases lay between the germline ends. The length of the CDR3 is 14 residues. Complete variable domain (other parts from reference TRBV14 and TRBJ1-2): EAGVTQFPSHSVIEKGQTVTLRCDPISGHDNLYWYRRVMGKEIKFLLHFVKESKQDESGMPNNRFLAERTGGTYSTLKVQPAELEDSGVYFCASSQVGGLYGYTFGSGTRLTVV.